This T cell receptor (beta chain) was identified in a study of blood T cells in healthy people across ages. Study results and caveats: Leaving the PBMCs unsorted stopped any conclusive comparison of naive versus antigen-experienced cells.

Total RNA amounts of at least 6 micrograms were extracted per sample. A sample-barcoded 5' primer and a J-beta primer mix were used in a second PCR of about 7 to 12 cycles. Through a template-switch adaptor with 12 random nucleotides, each cDNA molecule received a tag. TCRdb passed the 5' RACE reads through MiXCR, listing each CDR3 protein once. The sample shows 1,500,000 or so distinct CDR3 sequences, under 55% of them seen only once. About this clonotype itself: Its antigen is still unknown.

This receptor was identified in a woman between 18 and 29 years old in good health. Source material: blood.

Written as DNA, the CDR3 is TGTGCCAGCAGGTTCTCAGGGGGGCCTAGCTCCTACAATGAGCAGTACTTC. Translation: CASRFSGGPSSYNEQYF. The chain has TRBV7-2 and TRBJ2-1; possibly TRBD1 for D (7 bases). The DNA end favors TRBJ2-7, so the J call may be wrong. Germline CDR1 SGHTA, CDR2 FQGNSA. The CDR3 length is 17 residues.